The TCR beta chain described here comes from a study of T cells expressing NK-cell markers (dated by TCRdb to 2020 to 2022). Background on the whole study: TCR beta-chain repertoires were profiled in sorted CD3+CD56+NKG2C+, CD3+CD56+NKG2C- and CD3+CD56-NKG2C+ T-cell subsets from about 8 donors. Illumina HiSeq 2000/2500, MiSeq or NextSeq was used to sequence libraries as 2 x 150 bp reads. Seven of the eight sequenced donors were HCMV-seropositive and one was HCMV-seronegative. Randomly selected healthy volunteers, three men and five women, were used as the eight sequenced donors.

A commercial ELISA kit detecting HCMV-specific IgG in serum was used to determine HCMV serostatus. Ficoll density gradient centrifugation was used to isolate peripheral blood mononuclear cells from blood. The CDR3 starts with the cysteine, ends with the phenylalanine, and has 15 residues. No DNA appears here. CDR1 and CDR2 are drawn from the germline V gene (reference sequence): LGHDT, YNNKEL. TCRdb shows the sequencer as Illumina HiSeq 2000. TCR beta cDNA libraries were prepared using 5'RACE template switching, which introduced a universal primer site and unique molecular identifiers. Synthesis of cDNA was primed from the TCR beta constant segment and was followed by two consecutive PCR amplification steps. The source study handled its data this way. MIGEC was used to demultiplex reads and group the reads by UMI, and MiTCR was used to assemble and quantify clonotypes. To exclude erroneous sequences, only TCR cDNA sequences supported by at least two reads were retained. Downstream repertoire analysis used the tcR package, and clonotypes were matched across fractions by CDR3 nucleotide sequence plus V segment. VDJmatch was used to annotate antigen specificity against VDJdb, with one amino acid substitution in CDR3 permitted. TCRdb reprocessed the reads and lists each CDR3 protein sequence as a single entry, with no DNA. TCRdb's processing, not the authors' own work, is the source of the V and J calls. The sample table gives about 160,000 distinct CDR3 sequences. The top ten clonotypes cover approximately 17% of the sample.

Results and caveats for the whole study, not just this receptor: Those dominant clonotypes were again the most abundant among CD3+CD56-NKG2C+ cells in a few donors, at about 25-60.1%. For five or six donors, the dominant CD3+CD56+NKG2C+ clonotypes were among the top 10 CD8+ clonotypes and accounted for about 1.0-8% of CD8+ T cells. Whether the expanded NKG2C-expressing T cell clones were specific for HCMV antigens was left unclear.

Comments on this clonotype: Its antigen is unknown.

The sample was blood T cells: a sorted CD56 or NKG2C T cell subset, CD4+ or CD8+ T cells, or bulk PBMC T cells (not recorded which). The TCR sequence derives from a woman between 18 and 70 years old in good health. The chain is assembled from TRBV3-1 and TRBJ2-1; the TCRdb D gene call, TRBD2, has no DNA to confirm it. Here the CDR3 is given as CASGVAGVTYNEQFF.